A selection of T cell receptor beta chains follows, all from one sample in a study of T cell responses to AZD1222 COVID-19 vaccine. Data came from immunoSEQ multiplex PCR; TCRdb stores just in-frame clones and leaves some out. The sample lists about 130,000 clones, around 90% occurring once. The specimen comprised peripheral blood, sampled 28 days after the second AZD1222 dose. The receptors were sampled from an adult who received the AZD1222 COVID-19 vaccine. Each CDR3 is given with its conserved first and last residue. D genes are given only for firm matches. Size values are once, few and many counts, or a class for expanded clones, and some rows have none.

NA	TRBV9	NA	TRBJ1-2	TGTGCCAGCAGCCCCTTAGCGTCAGGGGACTATGGCTACACCTTC	CASSPLASGDYGYTF
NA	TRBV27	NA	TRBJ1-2	TGTGCCAGCAGGGTACAGGGTTCTAACTATGGCTACACCTTC	CASRVQGSNYGYTF
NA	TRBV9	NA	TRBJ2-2	TGTGCCAGCAGCCACCCCGGAGGGGAGCTGTTTTTT	CASSHPGGELFF
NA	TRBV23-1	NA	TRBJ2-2	TGCGCCAGCAGTCATATACAATGGGACCGTGGAACCGGGGAGCTGTTTTTT	CASSHIQWDRGTGELFF
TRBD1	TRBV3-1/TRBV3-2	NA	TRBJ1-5	TGTGCCAGCAGCCATGGGACAGGGAGGGCCAATCAGCCCCAGCATTTT	CASSHGTGRANQPQHF
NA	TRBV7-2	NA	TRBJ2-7	TGTGCCAGCAGCTTAGGGGTCCTAGGGGCTTACTACGAGCAGTACTTC	CASSLGVLGAYYEQYF
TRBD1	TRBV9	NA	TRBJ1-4	TGTGCCAGCAGCGTCTTAGGGGGCTTGGGTGAAAAACTGTTTTTT	CASSVLGGLGEKLFF
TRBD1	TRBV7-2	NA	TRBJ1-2	TGTGCCAGCAGTTCCTGGGACAGGGAGGTATATGGCTACACCTTC	CASSSWDREVYGYTF
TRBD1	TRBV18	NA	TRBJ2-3	TGTGCCAGCTCAAGGTCGACAGGGCCAGATACGCAGTATTTT	CASSRSTGPDTQYF
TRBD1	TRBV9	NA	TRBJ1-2	TGTGCCAGCAGCGTAGAGGGACAGGGTTTCTATGGCTACACCTTC	CASSVEGQGFYGYTF
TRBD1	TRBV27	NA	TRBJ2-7	TGTGCCAGCCACGGGACAGGGGCCTACGAGCAGTACTTC	CASHGTGAYEQYF
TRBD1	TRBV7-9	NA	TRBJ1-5	TGTGCCAGCAGCCTAGACAGGGGCAGCCAGCCCCAGCATTTT	CASSLDRGSQPQHF
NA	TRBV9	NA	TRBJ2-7	TGTGCCAGCAGCATCACCGGGACCGATGTCTCCTACGAGCAGTACTTC	CASSITGTDVSYEQYF
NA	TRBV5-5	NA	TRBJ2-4	TGTGCCAGCAGCTTGCACCGGGAAAACATTCAGTACTTC	CASSLHRENIQYF
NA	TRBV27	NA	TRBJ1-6	TGTGCCAGCAGTTTGATTTCCGGGGGAGGGAATTCACCCCTCCACTTT	CASSLISGGGNSPLHF
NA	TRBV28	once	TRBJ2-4	TGTGCCAGCAGTTTAATATCAGATCGGGCCAAAAACATTCAGTACTTC	CASSLISDRAKNIQYF
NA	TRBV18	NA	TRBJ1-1	TGTGCCAGCTCACCGACACAGGGCTCTGAAGCTTTCTTT	CASSPTQGSEAFF
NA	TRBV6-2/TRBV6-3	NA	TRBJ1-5	TGTGCCAGCAGTTACTCTGGGAAGAATCAGCCCCAGCATTTT	CASSYSGKNQPQHF
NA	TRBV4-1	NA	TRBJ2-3	TGCGCCAGCAGCCAAGATGGGGGAACAGATACGCAGTATTTT	CASSQDGGTDTQYF
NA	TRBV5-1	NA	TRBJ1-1	TGCGCCAGCAGCTCCGATAGCACAGGGACGAGAGCTTTCTTT	CASSSDSTGTRAFF
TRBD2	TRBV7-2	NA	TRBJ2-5	TGTGCCAGCAGCAGAGGCGGGGGTCAAGAGACCCAGTACTTC	CASSRGGGQETQYF
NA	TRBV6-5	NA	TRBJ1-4	TGTGCCAGCAGTTACCTAGATCGTGATGAAAAACTGTTTTTT	CASSYLDRDEKLFF
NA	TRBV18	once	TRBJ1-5	TGTGCCAGCTCACCATCAGGGGGCAATCAGCCCCAGCATTTT	CASSPSGGNQPQHF
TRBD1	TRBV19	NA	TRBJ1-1	TGTGCCAGTAGTCAGGACAGGGGCGACACTGAAGCTTTCTTT	CASSQDRGDTEAFF
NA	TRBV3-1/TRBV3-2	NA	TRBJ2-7	TGTGCCAGCAGCCAAAAAGGGCAGTACGAGCAGTACTTC	CASSQKGQYEQYF
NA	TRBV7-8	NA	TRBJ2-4	TGTGCCAGCAGCTTAGGGGGGCGGGAGTTGAACATTCAGTACTTC	CASSLGGRELNIQYF
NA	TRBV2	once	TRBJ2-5	TGTGCCATCCGACTCCAAGAGACCCAGTACTTC	CAIRLQETQYF
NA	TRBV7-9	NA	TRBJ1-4	TGTGCCAGCAGCGAGAGCGTGGATGAAAAACTGTTTTTT	CASSESVDEKLFF
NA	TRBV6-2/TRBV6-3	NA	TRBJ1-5	TGTGCCAGCAGTTACGGAGGGAGGGACCAGCCCCAGCATTTT	CASSYGGRDQPQHF
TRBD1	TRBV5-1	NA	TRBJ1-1	TGCGCCAGCAGCCTTCGACAGGGTGACACTGAAGCTTTCTTT	CASSLRQGDTEAFF
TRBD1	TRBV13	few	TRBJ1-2	TGTGCCAGCAGCTCACAGGGGAACTATGGCTACACCTTC	CASSSQGNYGYTF
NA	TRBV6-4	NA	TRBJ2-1	TGTGCCAGCAGTGCGTCCGGGGTTTCCTACAATGAGCAGTTCTTC	CASSASGVSYNEQFF
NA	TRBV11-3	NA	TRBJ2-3	TGTGCCAGCTACGGGGGGCCCACAGATACGCAGTATTTT	CASYGGPTDTQYF
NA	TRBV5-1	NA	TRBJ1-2	TGCGCCAGCAGCTTGAAGGACAGTAACTATGGCTACACCTTC	CASSLKDSNYGYTF
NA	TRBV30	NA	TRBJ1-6	TGTGCCTGCCCCGCCGGACCCAATTCACCCCTCCACTTT	CACPAGPNSPLHF
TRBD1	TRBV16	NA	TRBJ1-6	TGTGCCAGCAGCCGACAGGGGTCTAATTCACCCCTCCACTTT	CASSRQGSNSPLHF
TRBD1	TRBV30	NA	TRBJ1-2	TGTGCCCTATCAGGGGGAGAGCTTCGAGGCTACACCTTC	CALSGGELRGYTF
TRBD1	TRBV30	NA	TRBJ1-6	TGTGCCTGGAGGTGGGGACAGGGGACAGGGTCACCCCTCCACTTT	CAWRWGQGTGSPLHF
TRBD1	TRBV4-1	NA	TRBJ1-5	TGCGCCAGCAGCCAAGATAGACAGGGGGGTCAGCCCCAGCATTTT	CASSQDRQGGQPQHF
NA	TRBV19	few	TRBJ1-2	TGTGCCAGTAGTCTCCGAGGGGAAGGGGATGGCTACACCTTC	CASSLRGEGDGYTF
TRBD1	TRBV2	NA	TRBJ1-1	TGTGCCAGCAGTGACCCCAGGGGGCTGAACACTGAAGCTTTCTTT	CASSDPRGLNTEAFF
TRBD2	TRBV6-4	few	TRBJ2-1	TGTGCCAGCAGTGACAGGCCTAGCGGGGGCCTTTACAATGAGCAGTTCTTC	CASSDRPSGGLYNEQFF
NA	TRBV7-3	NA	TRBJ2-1	TGTGCCAGCAGCGTTAACAATGAGCAGTTCTTC	CASSVNNEQFF
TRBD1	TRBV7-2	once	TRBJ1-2	TGTGCCAGCAGCGGGACAGGGGGCGCGTCTGGCTACACCTTC	CASSGTGGASGYTF
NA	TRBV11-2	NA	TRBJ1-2	TGTGCCAGCAGCAACCGACAGTTAGAAAAGTATGGCTACACCTTC	CASSNRQLEKYGYTF
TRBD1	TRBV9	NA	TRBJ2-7	TGTGCCAGCAGCCCCGACAGGGGGAGCTCCTACGAGCAGTACTTC	CASSPDRGSSYEQYF
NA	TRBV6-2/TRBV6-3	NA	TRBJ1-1	TGTGCCAGCAGTTTGGGAGGGCTGAACACTGAAGCTTTCTTT	CASSLGGLNTEAFF
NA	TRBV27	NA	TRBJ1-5	TGTGCCAGCAGTCTGGTTCAGGGGAGGGATCAGCCCCAGCATTTT	CASSLVQGRDQPQHF
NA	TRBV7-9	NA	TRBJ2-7	TGTGCCAGCAGCTTCCGCGGAGGGGGAGGAAAGACCTACGAGCAGTACTTC	CASSFRGGGGKTYEQYF
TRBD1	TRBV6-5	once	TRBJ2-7	TGTGCCAGCAGTCGCGGACAGGGGGGGATCTACGAGCAGTACTTC	CASSRGQGGIYEQYF